Presented here are 16 T cell receptor beta chains from one specimen sequenced in a study of blood T cell repertoires in COVID-19. Method: immunoSEQ multiplex PCR; TCRdb's copy keeps in-frame clones and lacks some. The table shows some 80,000 clones, with roughly nine tenths occurring only once. What was sequenced was peripheral blood. The receptors shown here come from a man aged 45 to 65 with COVID-19, enrolled during active disease.

CDR3 amino acids: CASSPTGNNSPLHF. The CDR3 DNA sequence: TGTGCCAGCAGCCCGACAGGAAATAATTCACCCCTCCACTTT. The V call is TRBV3-1 (or the pseudogene TRBV3-2), the J call TRBJ1-6; D is possibly TRBD1 (6 bases). The CDR3 loop spans 14 amino acids. Trimming took 4 bases from V and 5 from J, leaving 9 bases between them. Germline assignment: CDR1 LGHDT and CDR2 YNNKEL (reference sequence).

The chain joins TRBV12-3 or TRBV12-4 to TRBJ1-4, with D unclear. The CDR3 is 13 residues long. V lost 6 bases and J lost 14, with 19 bases in between. In nucleotides, the CDR3 is TGTGCCAGCAGCCCGAGCCCGGCCGCCGGGCTGTTTTTT. This sequence encodes CASSPSPAAGLFF.

The chain recombines TRBV19 with TRBJ1-4; weak D call: TRBD1 (6 bases). Germline V gene sequence: CDR1 LNHDA, CDR2 SQIVND (reference sequence). The CDR3 loop spans 16 amino acids. V was pared by 4 bases and J by 5 bases, with 17 bases between. CDR3 in amino acids: CASSNMAGTPNEKLFF. The CDR3 DNA reads as TGTGCCAGTAGTAACATGGCCGGGACACCCAATGAAAAACTGTTTTTT.

CDR3 nucleotides: TGTGCCAGCAGTGAATCAGGGGGCGCGGGAGAGCAGTACTTC. This encodes CASSESGGAGEQYF. V is TRBV2 and J is TRBJ2-7; TRBD1 agrees at 8 bases. The CDR3 totals 14 residues. V dropped 2 bases and J dropped 7; count of bases not matched to a gene: 7. Looked up from germline, CDR1 is SNHLY and CDR2 is FYNNEI.

The CDR3 sequence: CASRHGGGTEAFF. The CDR3 DNA sequence: TGTGCCAGCAGGCATGGGGGGGGCACTGAAGCTTTCTTT. The V call is TRBV7-6, the J call TRBJ1-1; maybe TRBD1 (5 bases). The V end lost 6 bases, the J end lost 4 bases, and 12 bases lay between the germline ends. CDR3 length equals 13 residues. The germline CDR1 and CDR2 sequences are SGHVS and FNYEAQ.

The V and J genes are TRBV28 and TRBJ2-2; no reliable D call. Per germline, CDR1 MDHEN and CDR2 SYDVKM. CDR3 length: 12 residues. Between the trimmed V and J ends, which lost 2 bases and 6 bases, there was a span of 4 bases. This chain's CDR3 is CASSLSSGELFF. In DNA, the CDR3 is TGTGCCAGCAGTTTAAGCTCCGGGGAGCTGTTTTTT.

The chain uses TRBV7-2 and TRBJ1-2; 7 bases are a match to TRBD1. The CDR3 runs 13 residues. Losses at the gene ends were 1 base for V and 7 bases for J; bases not matched to a gene: 3. Germline V gene lookup returns CDR1 SGHTA and CDR2 FQGNSA. CDR3 DNA sequence: TGTGCCAGCAGCTTAGAACAGGGGTTTGGCTACACCTTC. It codes for CASSLEQGFGYTF.

The chain recombines TRBV9 with TRBJ2-6; 9 nucleotides match TRBD1. V dropped 0 bases and J dropped 1; count of bases not matched to a gene: 2. The CDR3 runs to 17 residues. CDR1 SGDLS and CDR2 YYNGEE come from the germline V gene. DNA of the CDR3: TGTGCCAGCAGCGTAGTGGACAGGGGATCTGGGGCCAACGTCCTGACTTTC. Encoded protein: CASSVVDRGSGANVLTF.

V is TRBV6-7 and J is TRBJ1-5; TRBD1 agrees at 8 bases. TRBV6-7 is marked as an open reading frame, function uncertain. The CDR3 is 15 amino acids. After removal of 7 bases from V and 7 bases from J, the junction contained 12 bases not matched to a gene. In DNA form, the CDR3 reads TGTGCCAGCACCGACGGAGGACAGGGATACCAGCCCCAGCATTTT. It is translated as CASTDGGQGYQPQHF.

This chain connects TRBV18 to TRBJ2-1; 9 positions agree with TRBD2. The V gene end was trimmed by 4 bases and the J gene end by 3 bases; junction bases not matched to a gene: 7. Germline CDR1 and CDR2: KGHSH and LQKENI. The CDR3 is 16 residues long. The CDR3 protein is CASSLEREVFYNEQFF. As DNA, the CDR3 is TGTGCCAGCTCACTCGAGCGGGAGGTCTTCTACAATGAGCAGTTCTTC.

The genes are TRBV6-5 and TRBJ2-1; TRBD2 matches at 11 bases. The ends lost 6 bases at V and 9 bases at J; junction bases unmatched: 10. CDR3 size: 15 residues. Germline-derived CDR1 and CDR2 are MNHEY and SVGAGI. The chain's CDR3 is CASSRTSGRAVEQFF. As DNA, the CDR3 is TGTGCCAGCAGCCGTACTAGCGGGAGAGCAGTTGAGCAGTTCTTC.

This clone turned up a few times. J is TRBJ1-1 and V is TRBV7-3; possible D gene TRBD1, 6 bases. Trimming shortened V by 3 bases and J by 5 bases, and 16 bases separated the two germline ends. The CDR3 totals 15 residues. The germline CDR1 and CDR2 sequences are SGHTA and FQGTGA. The CDR3 region has the DNA TGTGCCAGCAGCTTCGCCGGGACATCAGGGACTGAAGCTTTCTTT. Translated, it gives CASSFAGTSGTEAFF.

V gene TRBV5-4 combines with J gene TRBJ1-1; 8 positions agree with TRBD1. The CDR3 totals 14 residues. Germline CDR1 is SGHNT and CDR2 is YYREEE (reference sequence). Losses at the gene ends were 3 bases for V and 1 base for J; bases not matched to a gene: 2. Here the CDR3 DNA reads TGTGCCAGCAGCTCGGACAGGGCGAACACTGAAGCTTTCTTT. Its translation is CASSSDRANTEAFF.

The chain joins TRBV11-2 to TRBJ2-7; D perhaps matches TRBD1 (5 bases). V dropped 5 bases and J dropped 3 bases, with 23 bases sitting between them. This CDR3 contains 17 residues. Per the germline V gene, CDR1 is SGHAT and CDR2 is FQNNGV. The CDR3 DNA is TGTGCCAGCAGCAACCCCATACCAGGGTGGGGCAACTACGAGCAGTACTTC. It specifies CASSNPIPGWGNYEQYF.

The CDR3 DNA reads TGTGCCAGCAGGGCCGGGACAGGGGTCGGCAATGAGCAGTTCTTC. It specifies CASRAGTGVGNEQFF. This chain connects TRBV2 to TRBJ2-1, with 10 bases that match TRBD1. Germline loops: CDR1 SNHLY, CDR2 FYNNEI. The CDR3 covers 15 residues. After removal of 6 bases from V and 6 bases from J, the junction contained 8 bases not matched to a gene.

Here the CDR3 DNA reads TGTGCCAGCAGTTACCTCGGGAGGGAGGGGAACTACGAGCAGTACTTC. This translates into CASSYLGREGNYEQYF. This chain connects TRBV6-2 or TRBV6-3 to TRBJ2-7, with 8 bases identical to TRBD2. The CDR3 is made up of 16 amino acids. Germline-derived CDR1 and CDR2 are MNHEY and SVGEGT. J gave up 3 bases and V 2 bases, and 9 bases lay outside the gene matches.